A selection of T cell receptor beta chains follows, all from one sample in a study of cytomegalovirus exposure and HLA in healthy donors. Measured with immunoSEQ multiplex PCR; TCRdb has only the in-frame clones, and not every one. The sample consists of about 180,000 clones, 85% of them appearing once. Sequenced: PBMCs. These receptors all come from a man younger than 35 in good health and CMV-seropositive. Both conserved end residues are part of each CDR3. The D gene is left open where the match is weak. Clone size is shown for a subset of rows, as once, few, many or a class of expanded clone.

>TRBJ1-2|.|.|13|TRBV19
TGTGCCAGTAGCACGCAGGGATTAGGTGGCTACACCTTC
CASSTQGLGGYTF
>TRBJ2-2|.|TRBD1|16|TRBV5-1
TGCGCCAGCAGCTTGGTCCCGACAGGGGGCACCGGGGAGCTGTTTTTT
CASSLVPTGGTGELFF
>TRBJ2-7|.|TRBD2|14|TRBV7-2
TGTGCCAGCAGCTTCGCGGGGGGGCCGTACGAGCAGTACTTC
CASSFAGGPYEQYF
>TRBJ2-7|.|TRBD2|15|TRBV6-1
TGTGCCAGCAGTGGCTTCTTGGCGGGAGGCTCCGAGCAGTACTTC
CASSGFLAGGSEQYF
>TRBJ2-7|few|.|11|TRBV5-3
TGTGCCAGCAGCTTGGCGGGCGAGCAGTACTTC
CASSLAGEQYF
>TRBJ1-5|.|.|14|TRBV5-6
TGTGCCAGCAGCCCCCCAGGGGAGGGTCAGCCCCAGCATTTT
CASSPPGEGQPQHF
>TRBJ1-1|few|TRBD1|14|TRBV2
TGTGCCAGCAGTGAAGACAGGGGGGCCCCTGAAGCTTTCTTT
CASSEDRGAPEAFF
>TRBJ2-5|.|TRBD2|17|TRBV27
TGTGCCAGCACCCGACTAGCGGGAGATCTAAGAGAAGAGACCCAGTACTTC
CASTRLAGDLREETQYF
>TRBJ1-1|.|TRBD1|15|TRBV5-4
TGTGCCAGCAGCAGCCGGACAGGTGGGACCACTGAAGCTTTCTTT
CASSSRTGGTTEAFF
>TRBJ2-3|.|TRBD2|14|TRBV10-1
TGCGCCAGCAGTGAAGCGGGAGAACGAGATACGCAGTATTTT
CASSEAGERDTQYF
>TRBJ2-1|.|TRBD2|15|TRBV5-1
TGCGCCAGTAGCGCGACTAGCGGGACCTACAATGAGCAGTTCTTC
CASSATSGTYNEQFF
>TRBJ1-4|.|TRBD1|14|TRBV30
TGTGCCTGGAGTGTACAAGGGGGCCTTGAAAAACTGTTTTTT
CAWSVQGGLEKLFF
>TRBJ1-5|.|.|15|TRBV27
TGTGCCAGCAGTTTATGGCGGGGGGGCAATCAGCCCCAGCATTTT
CASSLWRGGNQPQHF
>TRBJ1-4|.|.|14|TRBV5-1
TGCGCCAGCAGCTCGGGATCCACGGAGGAAAAACTGTTTTTT
CASSSGSTEEKLFF
>TRBJ2-7|.|.|14|TRBV7-2
TGTGCCAGCAGCTTAGGGACTGCCACCTACGAGCAGTACTTC
CASSLGTATYEQYF
>TRBJ2-7|.|TRBD2|15|TRBV30
TGTGCCTGGAGCCGACCGGGACTAGCGTCCTACGAGCAGTACTTC
CAWSRPGLASYEQYF
>TRBJ2-3|.|.|16|TRBV5-1
TGCGCCAGCAGCTTAAAAGAGCTAGCGCTCACAGATACGCAGTATTTT
CASSLKELALTDTQYF
>TRBJ1-5|.|.|13|TRBV5-5
TGTGCCAGCAGCCTTTACGACATGGAGCCCCAGCATTTT
CASSLYDMEPQHF
>TRBJ2-7|.|.|14|TRBV28
TGTGCCAGCAGTTTAGCCTTAGGACAAGGCGAGCAGTACTTC
CASSLALGQGEQYF
>TRBJ2-3|.|TRBD2|16|TRBV6-1
TGTGCCAGCAGTGAAAGGACGGGGGGAAGCACAGATACGCAGTATTTT
CASSERTGGSTDTQYF
>TRBJ2-1|.|.|15|TRBV5-1
TGCGCCAGCAGCTTGGCGGAGGGGGCCGGCAATGAGCAGTTCTTC
CASSLAEGAGNEQFF
>TRBJ1-1|.|.|16|TRBV6-5
TGTGCCAGCAGTTCTTATCGGGGGGGTTCGGCCACTGAAGCTTTCTTT
CASSSYRGGSATEAFF
>TRBJ2-3|.|TRBD2|17|TRBV2
TGTGCCAGCCATACAAGTACTAGCGGAACTAGCACAGATACGCAGTATTTT
CASHTSTSGTSTDTQYF
>TRBJ2-7|.|TRBD2|17|TRBV27
TGTGCCAGCAGCCTAGCCCTCTGGACTAGCGGGCCCTACGAGCAGTACTTC
CASSLALWTSGPYEQYF
>TRBJ2-7|.|.|13|TRBV30
TGTGCCTGGAGCAGGGGAAGGTCCTACGAGCAGTACTTC
CAWSRGRSYEQYF
>TRBJ1-6|.|.|16|TRBV28
TGTGCCAGCAGGGGCGGCTCGGACAGACTGAATTCACCCCTCCACTTT
CASRGGSDRLNSPLHF
>TRBJ1-5|few|.|15|TRBV7-8
TGTGCCAGCAGCTGGGGGACAAATAGCAATCAGCCCCAGCATTTT
CASSWGTNSNQPQHF
>TRBJ2-5|.|.|13|TRBV5-1
TGCGCCAGCAACCGTGGAGGGGATGAGACCCAGTACTTC
CASNRGGDETQYF
>TRBJ2-3|.|.|11|TRBV27
TGTGCCAGCAGCTATGAGGATACGCAGTATTTT
CASSYEDTQYF
>TRBJ1-2|.|.|15|TRBV9
TGTGCCAGCAGCGCCCACGCAGGGGATGGCTATGGCTACACCTTC
CASSAHAGDGYGYTF
>TRBJ2-7|few|TRBD1|14|TRBV5-1
TGCGCCAGCAGCTTGGGGGACAGCTTCTACGAGCAGTACTTC
CASSLGDSFYEQYF
>TRBJ2-3|.|.|12|TRBV7-9
TGTGCCAGCACCTTCGAGACAGATACGCAGTATTTT
CASTFETDTQYF